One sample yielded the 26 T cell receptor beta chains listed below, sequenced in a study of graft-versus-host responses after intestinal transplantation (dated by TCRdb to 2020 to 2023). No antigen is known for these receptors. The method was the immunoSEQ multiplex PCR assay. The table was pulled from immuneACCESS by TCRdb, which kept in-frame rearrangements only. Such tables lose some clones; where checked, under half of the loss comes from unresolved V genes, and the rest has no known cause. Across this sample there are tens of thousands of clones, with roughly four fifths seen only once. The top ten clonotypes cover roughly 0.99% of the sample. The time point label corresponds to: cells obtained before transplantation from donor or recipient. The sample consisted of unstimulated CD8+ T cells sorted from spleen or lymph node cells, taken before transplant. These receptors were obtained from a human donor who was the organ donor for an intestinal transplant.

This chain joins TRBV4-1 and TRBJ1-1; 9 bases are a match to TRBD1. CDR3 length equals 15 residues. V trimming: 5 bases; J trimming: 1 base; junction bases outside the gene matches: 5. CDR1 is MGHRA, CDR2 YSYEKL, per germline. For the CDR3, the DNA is TGCGCCAGCAGCTGGGACAGGGAGCAGAACACTGAAGCTTTCTTT. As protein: CASSWDREQNTEAFF.

The CDR3 reads CTSSQDRTSHQETQYF. In DNA form, the CDR3 reads TGCACCAGCAGCCAAGACCGGACTAGCCACCAAGAGACCCAGTACTTC. The V call is TRBV1, the J call TRBJ2-5; the D call in the table, TRBD2, was not verified against the DNA. TRBV1 is noted as a pseudogene. The CDR3 runs 16 residues.

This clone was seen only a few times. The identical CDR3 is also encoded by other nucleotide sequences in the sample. CDR3 residues: CASSQESAVSYEQYF. The CDR3 DNA reads TGTGCCAGCAGCCAAGAGTCTGCAGTTTCCTACGAGCAGTACTTC. V is TRBV4-2 and J is TRBJ2-7; D remains ambiguous. Trimming removed 0 bases from V and 1 base from J, with 10 bases in between. CDR3 length: 15 amino acids. In germline, CDR1 is LGHNA, CDR2 YNFKEQ.

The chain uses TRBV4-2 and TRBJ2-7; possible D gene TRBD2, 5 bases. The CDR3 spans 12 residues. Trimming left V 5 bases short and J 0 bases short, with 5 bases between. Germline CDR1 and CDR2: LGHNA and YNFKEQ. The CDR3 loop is CASSGSSYEQYF. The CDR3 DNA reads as TGTGCCAGCAGCGGGAGCTCCTACGAGCAGTACTTC.

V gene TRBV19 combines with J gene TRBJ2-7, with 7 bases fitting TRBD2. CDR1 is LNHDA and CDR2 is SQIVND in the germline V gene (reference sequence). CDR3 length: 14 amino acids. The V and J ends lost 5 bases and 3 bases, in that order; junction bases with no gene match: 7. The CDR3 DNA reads TGTGCCAGTAGTTGGGCTAGCGGACACTACGAGCAGTACTTC. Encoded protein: CASSWASGHYEQYF.

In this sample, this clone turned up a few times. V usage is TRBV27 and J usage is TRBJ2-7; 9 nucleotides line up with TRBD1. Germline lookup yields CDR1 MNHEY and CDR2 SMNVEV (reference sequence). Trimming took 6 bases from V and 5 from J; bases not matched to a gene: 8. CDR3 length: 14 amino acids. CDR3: CASRETGGHHEQYF. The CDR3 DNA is TGTGCCAGCAGAGAGACAGGGGGTCACCACGAGCAGTACTTC.

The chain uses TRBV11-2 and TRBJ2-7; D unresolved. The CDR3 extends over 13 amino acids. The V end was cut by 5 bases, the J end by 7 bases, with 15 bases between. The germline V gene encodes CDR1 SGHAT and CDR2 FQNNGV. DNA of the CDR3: TGTGCCAGCAGCGCCATCCGTCAGGAAGAGCAGTACTTC. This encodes CASSAIRQEEQYF.

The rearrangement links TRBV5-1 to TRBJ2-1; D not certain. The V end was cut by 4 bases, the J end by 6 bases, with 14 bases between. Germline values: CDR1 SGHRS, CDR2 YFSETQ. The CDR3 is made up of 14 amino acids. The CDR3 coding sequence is TGCGCCAGCAGCCTCTTATTCCCCCCCAATGAGCAGTTCTTC. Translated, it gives CASSLLFPPNEQFF.

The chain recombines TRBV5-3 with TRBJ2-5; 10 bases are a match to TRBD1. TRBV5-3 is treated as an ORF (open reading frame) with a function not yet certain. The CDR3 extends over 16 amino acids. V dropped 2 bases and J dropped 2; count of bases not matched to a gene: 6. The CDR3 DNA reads TGTGCCAGAAGCTTAACGGGGACAGGGGAACAAGAGACCCAGTACTTC. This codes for CARSLTGTGEQETQYF.

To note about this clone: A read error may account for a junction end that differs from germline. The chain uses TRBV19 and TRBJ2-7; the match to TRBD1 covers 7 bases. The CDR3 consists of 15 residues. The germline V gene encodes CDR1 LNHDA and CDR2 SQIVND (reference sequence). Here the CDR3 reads CASSLDRDSSYEQYF. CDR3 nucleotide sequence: TGTGCCAGTAGTTTAGACAGGGATAGCTCCTACGAGCAGTACTTC.

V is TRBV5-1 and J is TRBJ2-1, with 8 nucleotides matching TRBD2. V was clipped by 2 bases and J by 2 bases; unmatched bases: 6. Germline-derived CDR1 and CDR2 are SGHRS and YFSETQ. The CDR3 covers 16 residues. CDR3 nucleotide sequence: TGCGCCAGCAGCTTTTTCGCGGGAGGCGCCTACAATGAGCAGTTCTTC. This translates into CASSFFAGGAYNEQFF. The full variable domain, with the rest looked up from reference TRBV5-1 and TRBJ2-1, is KAGVTQTPRYLIKTRGQQVTLSCSPISGHRSVSWYQQTPGQGLQFLFEYFSETQRNKGNFPGRFSGRQFSNSRSEMNVSTLELGDSALYLCASSFFAGGAYNEQFFGPGTRLTVL.

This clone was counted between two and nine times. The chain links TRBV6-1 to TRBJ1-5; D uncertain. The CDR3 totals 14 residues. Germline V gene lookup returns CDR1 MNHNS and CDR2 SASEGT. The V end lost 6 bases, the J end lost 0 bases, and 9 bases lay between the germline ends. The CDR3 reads CASRFRNSNQPQHF. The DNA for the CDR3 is TGTGCCAGCAGATTCAGGAATAGCAATCAGCCCCAGCATTTT.

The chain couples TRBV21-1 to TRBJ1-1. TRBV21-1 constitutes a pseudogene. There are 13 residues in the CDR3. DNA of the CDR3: TGTGCCAGCAGCAAACTGGGAGGAACTGAAGCTTTCTTT. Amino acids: CASSKLGGTEAFF.

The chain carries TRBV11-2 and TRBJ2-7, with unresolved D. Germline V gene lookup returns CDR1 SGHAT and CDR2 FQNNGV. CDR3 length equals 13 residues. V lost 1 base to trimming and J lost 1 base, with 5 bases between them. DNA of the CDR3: TGTGCCAGCAGCTTAGCTACTTCCTACGAGCAGTACTTC. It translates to CASSLATSYEQYF. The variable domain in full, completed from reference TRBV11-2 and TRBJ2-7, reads EAGVAQSPRYKIIEKRQSVAFWCNPISGHATLYWYQQILGQGPKLLIQFQNNGVVDDSQLPKDRFSAERLKGVDSTLKIQPAKLEDSAVYLCASSLATSYEQYFGPGTRLTVT.

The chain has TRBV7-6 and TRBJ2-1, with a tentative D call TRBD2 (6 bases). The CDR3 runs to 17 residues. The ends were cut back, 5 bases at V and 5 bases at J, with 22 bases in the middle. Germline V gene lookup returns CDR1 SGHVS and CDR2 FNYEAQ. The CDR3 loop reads CASSVDPTGEGNNEQFF. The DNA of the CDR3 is TGTGCCAGCAGCGTAGACCCCACGGGAGAAGGAAACAATGAGCAGTTCTTC.

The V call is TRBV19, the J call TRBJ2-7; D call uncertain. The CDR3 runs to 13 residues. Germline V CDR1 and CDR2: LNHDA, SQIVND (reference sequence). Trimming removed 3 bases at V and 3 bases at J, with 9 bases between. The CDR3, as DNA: TGTGCCAGTAGTATGGGAAGAAACTACGAGCAGTACTTC. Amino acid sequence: CASSMGRNYEQYF. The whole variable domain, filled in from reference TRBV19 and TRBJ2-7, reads DGGITQSPKYLFRKEGQNVTLSCEQNLNHDAMYWYRQDPGQGLRLIYYSQIVNDFQKGDIAEGYSVSREKKESFPLTVTSAQKNPTAFYLCASSMGRNYEQYFGPGTRLTVT.

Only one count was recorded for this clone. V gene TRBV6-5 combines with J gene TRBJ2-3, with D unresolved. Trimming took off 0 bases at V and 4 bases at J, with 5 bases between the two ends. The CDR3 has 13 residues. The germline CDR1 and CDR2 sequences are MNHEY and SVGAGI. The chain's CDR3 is CASSYSHPDTQYF. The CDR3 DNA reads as TGTGCCAGCAGTTACTCCCACCCAGATACGCAGTATTTT.

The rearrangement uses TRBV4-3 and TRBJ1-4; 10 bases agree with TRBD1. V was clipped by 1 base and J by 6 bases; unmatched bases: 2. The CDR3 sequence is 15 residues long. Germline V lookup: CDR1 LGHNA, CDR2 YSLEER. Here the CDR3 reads CASSQAGQGYEKLFF. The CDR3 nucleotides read TGCGCCAGCAGCCAAGCGGGACAGGGGTATGAAAAACTGTTTTTT.

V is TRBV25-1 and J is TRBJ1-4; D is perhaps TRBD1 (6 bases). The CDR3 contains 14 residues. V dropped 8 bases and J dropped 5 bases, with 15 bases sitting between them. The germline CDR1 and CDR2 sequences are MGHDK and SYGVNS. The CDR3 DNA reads TGTGCCAGCGGACAACAGGGTAGGAATGAAAAACTGTTTTTT. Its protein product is CASGQQGRNEKLFF.

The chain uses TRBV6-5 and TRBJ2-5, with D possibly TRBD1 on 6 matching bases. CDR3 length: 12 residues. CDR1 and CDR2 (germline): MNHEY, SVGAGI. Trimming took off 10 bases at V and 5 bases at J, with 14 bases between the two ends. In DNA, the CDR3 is TGTGCCACCTCACAGGGCCCGGAGACCCAGTACTTC. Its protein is CATSQGPETQYF.

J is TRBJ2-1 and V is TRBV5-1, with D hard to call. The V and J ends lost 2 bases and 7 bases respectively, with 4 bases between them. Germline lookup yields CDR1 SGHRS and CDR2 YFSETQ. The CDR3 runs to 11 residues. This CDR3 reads CASSLGNEQFF. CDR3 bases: TGCGCCAGCAGCTTAGGTAATGAGCAGTTCTTC. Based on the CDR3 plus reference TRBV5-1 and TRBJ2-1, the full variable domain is KAGVTQTPRYLIKTRGQQVTLSCSPISGHRSVSWYQQTPGQGLQFLFEYFSETQRNKGNFPGRFSGRQFSNSRSEMNVSTLELGDSALYLCASSLGNEQFFGPGTRLTVL.

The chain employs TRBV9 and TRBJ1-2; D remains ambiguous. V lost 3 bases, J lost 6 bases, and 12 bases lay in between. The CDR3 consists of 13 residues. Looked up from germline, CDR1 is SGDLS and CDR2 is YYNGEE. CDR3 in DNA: TGTGCCAGCAGCGGATACAGAGAGGATGGCTACACCTTC. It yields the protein CASSGYREDGYTF.

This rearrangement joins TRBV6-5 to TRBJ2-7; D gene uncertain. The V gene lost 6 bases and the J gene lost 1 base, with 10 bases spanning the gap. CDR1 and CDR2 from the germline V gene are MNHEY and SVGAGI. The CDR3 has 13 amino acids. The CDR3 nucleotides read TGTGCCAGCAGCATCCCGGGTTCCTACGAGCAGTACTTC. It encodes CASSIPGSYEQYF.

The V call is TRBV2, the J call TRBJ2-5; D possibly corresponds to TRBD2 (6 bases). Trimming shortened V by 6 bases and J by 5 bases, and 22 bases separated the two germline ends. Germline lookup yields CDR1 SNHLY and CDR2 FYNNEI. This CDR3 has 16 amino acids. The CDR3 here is CASSHMGGAVSETQYF. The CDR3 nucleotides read TGTGCCAGCAGCCACATGGGCGGGGCAGTTTCGGAGACCCAGTACTTC.

CDR3 in DNA: TGTGCCAGCAGCTTAGGGACCCTCTATGGCTACACCTTC. This sequence encodes CASSLGTLYGYTF. The rearrangement links TRBV7-2 to TRBJ1-2; D gene unclear. The V gene lost 1 base and the J gene lost 4 bases, with 7 bases spanning the gap. The V gene's germline CDR1 is SGHTA and CDR2 FQGNSA. The CDR3 runs 13 residues. The entire variable domain, with the rest obtained from reference TRBV7-2 and TRBJ1-2, is as follows: GAGVSQSPSNKVTEKGKDVELRCDPISGHTALYWYRQSLGQGLEFLIYFQGNSAPDKSGLPSDRFSAERTGGSVSTLTIQRTQQEDSAVYLCASSLGTLYGYTFGSGTRLTVV.

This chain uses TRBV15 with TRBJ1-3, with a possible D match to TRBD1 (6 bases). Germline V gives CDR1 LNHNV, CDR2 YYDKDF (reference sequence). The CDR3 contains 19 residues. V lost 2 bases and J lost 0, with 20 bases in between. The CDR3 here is CATSRRRRTARVSGNTIYF. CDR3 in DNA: TGTGCCACCAGCAGACGACGTAGGACAGCGAGAGTCTCTGGAAACACCATATATTTT.